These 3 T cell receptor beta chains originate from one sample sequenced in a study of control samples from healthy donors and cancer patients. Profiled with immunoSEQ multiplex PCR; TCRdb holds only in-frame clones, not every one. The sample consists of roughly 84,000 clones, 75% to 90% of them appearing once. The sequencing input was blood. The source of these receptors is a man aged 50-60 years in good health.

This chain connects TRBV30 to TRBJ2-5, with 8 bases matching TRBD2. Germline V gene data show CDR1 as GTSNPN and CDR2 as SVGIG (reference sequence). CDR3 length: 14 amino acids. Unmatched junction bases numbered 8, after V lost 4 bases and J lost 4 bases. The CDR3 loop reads CAWTLISGGETQYF. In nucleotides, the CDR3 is TGTGCCTGGACTCTAATAAGCGGGGGAGAGACCCAGTACTTC.

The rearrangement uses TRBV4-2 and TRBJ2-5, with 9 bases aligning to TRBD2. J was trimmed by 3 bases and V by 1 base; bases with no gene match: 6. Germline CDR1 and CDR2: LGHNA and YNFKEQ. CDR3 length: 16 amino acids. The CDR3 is CASSQGFQRGEETQYF. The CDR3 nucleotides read TGTGCCAGCAGCCAAGGCTTCCAGCGGGGGGAAGAGACCCAGTACTTC.

CDR3 DNA sequence: TGTGCCAGCAGCCCATTGATTGGGGAAGCTTTCTTT. Translated, it gives CASSPLIGEAFF. The gene calls are TRBV27 and TRBJ1-1; D not resolved. Deletions cut 6 bases from V and 8 bases from J, with 13 bases between. The CDR3 has 12 residues. Germline CDR1 MNHEY, CDR2 SMNVEV (reference sequence).